The 3 T cell receptor beta chains below all came from one sample that was sequenced in a study of blood T cell repertoires in COVID-19. Measured with immunoSEQ multiplex PCR; TCRdb has only the in-frame clones, and not every one. The sample lists around 230,000 clones; roughly 89% were seen once. Sequencing was done on a sample of peripheral blood. All receptors come from a young man who had recovered from COVID-19.

The genes are TRBV11-2 and TRBJ1-4; D remains ambiguous. Germline CDR1 SGHAT, CDR2 FQNNGV. Trimming removed 5 bases at V and 4 bases at J, with 11 bases between. This CDR3 spans 14 amino acids. This chain's CDR3 is CASSLSRNNEKLFF. The CDR3 DNA is TGTGCCAGCAGCCTGAGTAGAAATAATGAAAAACTGTTTTTT.

The V call is TRBV14, the J call TRBJ2-7; 7 positions match TRBD2. This CDR3 contains 15 residues. Losses at the gene ends were 3 bases for V and 1 base for J; bases not matched to a gene: 6. Germline CDR1 is SGHDN and CDR2 is FVKESK. Here the CDR3 reads CASSHGGGGSYEQYF. As DNA, the CDR3 is TGTGCCAGCAGCCATGGTGGGGGGGGATCCTACGAGCAGTACTTC.

This chain joins TRBV3-1 (or the pseudogene TRBV3-2) and TRBJ1-2; 8 positions match TRBD1. Germline V lookup: CDR1 LGHDT, CDR2 YNNKEL (reference sequence). V lost 4 bases to trimming and J lost 8 bases; unmatched junction nucleotides: 6. This CDR3 is 13 amino acids long. CDR3: CASSPGQGRGYTF. DNA of the CDR3: TGTGCCAGCAGCCCCGGACAGGGTCGAGGCTACACCTTC.